Here is one T cell receptor (beta chain) with its context. Antigen specificity is unknown. PCR employed 60 Vbeta and 13 Jbeta primers. Profiling relied on immunoSEQ multiplex PCR, and the TCRdb table lists in-frame clones only, not all of them. The top ten clones hold more than 9% of a sample with approximately 100,000 clones, roughly 70% of them seen once. This sample stems from a study of cytomegalovirus exposure and HLA in healthy donors. Study-wide findings and caveats: TRBV6-2, TRBV6-3 and some other V segments were excluded as indistinguishable.

Looked up from germline, CDR1 is SQVTM and CDR2 is ANQGSEA. The CDR3 is made up of 14 amino acids. V was clipped by 6 bases and J by 3 bases; unmatched bases: 9. The sequenced material came from PBMCs. The TCR sequence derives from a man aged 45-65 years in good health and CMV-seronegative. The chain is built from TRBV29-1 and TRBJ2-7; 9 bases line up with TRBD1. The CDR3 DNA reads as TGCAGCGTAGCACAGGGGGCGCGAGTCTACGAGCAGTACTTC. It encodes CSVAQGARVYEQYF.